This T cell receptor (beta chain) emerged from a study of shared clonotypes between healthy human individuals. Profiled with immunoSEQ multiplex PCR; TCRdb holds only in-frame clones, not every one. The data contain millions of clones, approximately 92% of them singletons. CDR3 length: 16 residues. The ends were cut back, 0 bases at V and 4 bases at J, with 13 bases in the middle. Germline V gives CDR1 SGHKS, CDR2 YYEKEE (reference sequence). The sequencing sample was made of naive CD4+ T cells sorted from blood. The subset: CD45RA+ positively selected. This receptor was taken from a man between 18 and 29 years old in good health. The chain couples TRBV5-5 to TRBJ1-4; no firm D call. The CDR3 nucleotides are TGTGCCAGCAGCTTGGTGGAGGGTCTCCGTAATGAAAAACTGTTTTTT. This codes for CASSLVEGLRNEKLFF.